The 23 T cell receptor beta chains in this list originate from one sample, sequenced in a study of PD-1 blockade in classical Hodgkin lymphoma. Time point in this sample: newly diagnosed, previously untreated cHL patient sample. Magnetic negative selection isolated CD8+ T cells from thawed PBMCs. TCRdb's copy holds only in-frame clones and misses some; the assay was immunoSEQ multiplex PCR. Of over 20,000 clones in the sample, approximately 90% were seen once. Source material: CD8+ T cells from blood. Receptors were obtained from a human donor with classical Hodgkin lymphoma.

The chain joins TRBV4-1 to TRBJ1-6, with D possibly being TRBD1 (6 bases). CDR1 MGHRA and CDR2 YSYEKL come from the germline V gene. This CDR3 has 15 amino acids. V shed 2 bases and J shed 10 bases, with 15 bases lying between them. CDR3 region: CASSQYSGGESPLHF. The DNA of the CDR3 is TGCGCCAGCAGCCAATACTCTGGGGGCGAATCACCCCTCCACTTT.

V and J are TRBV11-2 and TRBJ1-6; the D is unclear. Between the trimmed V and J ends, which lost 5 bases and 8 bases, there was a span of 16 bases. Germline CDR1 is SGHAT and CDR2 is FQNNGV. The CDR3 loop spans 15 amino acids. CDR3 sequence reads: CASSPLGREDSPLHF. Written as DNA, the CDR3 is TGTGCCAGCAGCCCCCTAGGGAGGGAAGATTCACCCCTCCACTTT.

This clone was seen only once. The same CDR3 also results from other DNA sequences found in this sample. The rearrangement uses TRBV5-1 and TRBJ2-3; 10 bases fit TRBD2. The CDR3 consists of 15 residues. Germline V gene lookup returns CDR1 SGHRS and CDR2 YFSETQ. The V segment lost 0 bases and the J segment 4 bases; nucleotides outside the gene matches: 2. The chain's CDR3 is CASSLERGGPDTQYF. In DNA, the CDR3 is TGCGCCAGCAGCTTGGAGCGGGGGGGCCCAGATACGCAGTATTTT.

This clone has just one count. The genes are TRBV5-4 and TRBJ1-3; tentative D call: TRBD1 (5 bases). The CDR3 has 18 residues. V gave up 4 bases and J gave up 1 base, with 21 bases separating them. Germline CDR1 is SGHNT and CDR2 is YYREEE (reference sequence). CDR3 residues: CASSVSGEWAISGNTIYF. The CDR3 DNA follows: TGTGCCAGCAGCGTTTCGGGGGAATGGGCGATATCTGGAAACACCATATATTTT. The entire variable domain, with the rest obtained from reference TRBV5-4 and TRBJ1-3, is as follows: ETGVTQSPTHLIKTRGQQVTLRCSSQSGHNTVSWYQQALGQGPQFIFQYYREEENGRGNFPPRFSGLQFPNYSSELNVNALELDDSALYLCASSVSGEWAISGNTIYFGEGSWLTVV.

The rearrangement joins TRBV18 to TRBJ1-2; unclear D gene. Germline CDR1 is KGHSH and CDR2 is LQKENI. CDR3 length: 15 amino acids. Between the trimmed V and J ends, which lost 3 bases and 0 bases, there was a span of 11 bases. This CDR3 reads CASSPPLPANYGYTF. The CDR3 DNA sequence: TGTGCCAGCTCACCCCCCCTGCCAGCTAACTATGGCTACACCTTC.

In this sample, this clone turned up once. The V and J genes are TRBV4-1 and TRBJ2-1; 14 bases map to TRBD2. The V and J ends lost 5 bases and 8 bases, in that order; junction bases with no gene match: 8. Germline CDR1 reads MGHRA; CDR2 reads YSYEKL. This CDR3 has 16 residues. The CDR3 protein is CASSFRLAGGPHEQFF. The DNA of the CDR3 is TGCGCCAGCAGCTTCCGACTAGCGGGAGGGCCACATGAGCAGTTCTTC.

This clone was seen just once. V gene TRBV27 combines with J gene TRBJ1-1; D remains unclear. The CDR3 extends over 14 amino acids. Trimming removed 7 bases from V and 1 base from J, with 13 bases in between. Germline CDR1 and CDR2: MNHEY and SMNVEV (reference sequence). DNA for the CDR3: TGTGCCAGCAAATGGGTCGGAAGGAACACTGAAGCTTTCTTT. This encodes CASKWVGRNTEAFF.

V is TRBV12-5 and J is TRBJ2-6, with 7 bases matching TRBD1. Looked up from germline, CDR1 is LGHNT and CDR2 is FRNRAP. The CDR3 has 20 residues. The trim removed 3 bases at V and 1 base at J, leaving 15 bases unmatched. DNA for the CDR3: TGTGCTAGTGGTTTCAGCACCAGGGGGAATCCACTTTCTGGGGCCAACGTCCTGACTTTC. Amino acid sequence: CASGFSTRGNPLSGANVLTF. The complete variable domain, with remaining parts taken from reference TRBV12-5 and TRBJ2-6, reads DARVTQTPRHKVTEMGQEVTMRCQPILGHNTVFWYRQTMMQGLELLAYFRNRAPLDDSGMPKDRFSAEMPDATLATLKIQPSEPRDSAVYFCASGFSTRGNPLSGANVLTFGAGSRLTVL.

The chain has TRBV11-2 and TRBJ2-3; no definite D call. With 0 bases removed from V and 4 bases from J, the gap between germline ends came to 5 bases. Germline values: CDR1 SGHAT, CDR2 FQNNGV. The CDR3 has 13 amino acids. The CDR3 DNA reads as TGTGCCAGCAGCTTAGAGGTTGCAGATACGCAGTATTTT. As protein: CASSLEVADTQYF. The full variable domain, rest sourced from reference TRBV11-2 and TRBJ2-3, is EAGVAQSPRYKIIEKRQSVAFWCNPISGHATLYWYQQILGQGPKLLIQFQNNGVVDDSQLPKDRFSAERLKGVDSTLKIQPAKLEDSAVYLCASSLEVADTQYFGPGTRLTVL.

The chain combines TRBV2 with TRBJ2-7; D uncertain. From germline, CDR1 is SNHLY and CDR2 FYNNEI. Between the trimmed V and J ends, which lost 6 bases and 2 bases, there was a span of 11 bases. CDR3 length equals 13 residues. This CDR3 is CASRAHSTYEQYF. The CDR3 nucleotides are TGTGCCAGCAGGGCGCACTCTACCTACGAGCAGTACTTC.

The chain uses TRBV18 and TRBJ2-7, with D unresolved. V dropped 6 bases and J dropped 6 bases, with 15 bases sitting between them. The CDR3 consists of 13 residues. Germline assignment: CDR1 KGHSH and CDR2 LQKENI. The chain's CDR3 is CASSSGIGPEQYF. CDR3 coding DNA: TGTGCCAGCTCGTCAGGTATAGGTCCCGAGCAGTACTTC.

The V call is TRBV12-5, the J call TRBJ2-7, with 7 bases lining up with TRBD1. Germline-derived CDR1 and CDR2 are LGHNT and FRNRAP. Losses at the gene ends were 3 bases for V and 0 bases for J; bases not matched to a gene: 8. The CDR3 covers 16 residues. The CDR3 region has the DNA TGTGCTAGTGGTTTTCTAGACAGGGCCCTCTCCTACGAGCAGTACTTC. It translates to CASGFLDRALSYEQYF.

The chain employs TRBV4-1 and TRBJ2-1, with a weak D call TRBD2 (6 bases). The CDR3 is made up of 16 amino acids. Germline values: CDR1 MGHRA, CDR2 YSYEKL. V lost 2 bases to trimming and J lost 0 bases, with 11 bases between them. CDR3 nucleotide sequence: TGCGCCAGCAGCCAACTGCTGACTAGCTCCTACAATGAGCAGTTCTTC. It encodes CASSQLLTSSYNEQFF.

This chain uses TRBV7-2 with TRBJ2-1; a possible D gene is TRBD2 (5 bases). V was trimmed by 1 base and J by 9 bases, leaving 10 bases between them. Germline values: CDR1 SGHTA, CDR2 FQGNSA. This CDR3 comprises 13 residues. CDR3 region: CASSLGGIREQFF. In DNA, the CDR3 is TGTGCCAGCAGCTTAGGAGGGATACGTGAGCAGTTCTTC.

The chain joins TRBV10-3 to TRBJ2-7; 7 bases are a match to TRBD2. In germline, CDR1 is ENHRY, CDR2 SYGVKD. V shed 8 bases, J shed 2 bases, and the junction held 12 bases outside the gene matches. The CDR3 has 15 amino acids. CDR3 DNA: TGTGCCATCGGGGAAGTAGCGGGTCCAACCTACGAGCAGTACTTC. Its translation is CAIGEVAGPTYEQYF.

This clone is a singleton in its sample. The chain uses TRBV7-9 and TRBJ2-7; the D gene is possibly TRBD2 (5 bases). The germline V and J ends were trimmed by 3 bases and 2 bases, with 11 bases remaining between them. The CDR3 is 14 residues long. CDR1 SEHNR and CDR2 FQNEAQ come from the germline V gene (reference sequence). CDR3 in amino acids: CASSFNGIAYEQYF. The CDR3 region has the DNA TGTGCCAGCAGCTTTAACGGGATAGCCTACGAGCAGTACTTC.

This clone occurred once. The chain couples TRBV9 to TRBJ2-3; D may be TRBD2 (5 bases). Germline CDR1 SGDLS, CDR2 YYNGEE. Trimming removed 1 base from V and 2 bases from J, with 11 bases in between. The length of the CDR3 is 15 residues. CDR3 protein: CASSVLARTTDTQYF. CDR3 coding DNA: TGTGCCAGCAGCGTACTAGCAAGAACCACAGATACGCAGTATTTT.

V gene TRBV25-1 combines with J gene TRBJ1-1; TRBD1 agrees at 8 bases. The CDR3 runs to 15 residues. CDR1 and CDR2 (germline): MGHDK, SYGVNS. V was clipped by 3 bases and J by 6 bases; unmatched bases: 9. The CDR3 region has the DNA TGTGCCAGCAGTGATCTAGACAGGGGTCTCGCTGAAGCTTTCTTT. Encoded protein: CASSDLDRGLAEAFF.

V gene TRBV4-3 combines with J gene TRBJ2-3, with D possibly TRBD1 on 5 matching bases. The CDR3 totals 16 residues. Looked up from germline, CDR1 is LGHNA and CDR2 is YSLEER. V lost 0 bases, J lost 7 bases, and 17 bases lay in between. The CDR3 coding sequence is TGCGCCAGCAGCCAAGATAAGGCGGCAGGGTACCATACGCAGTATTTT. Residues: CASSQDKAAGYHTQYF.

The chain has TRBV28 and TRBJ1-1; D is unclear. The ends were cut back, 6 bases at V and 2 bases at J, with 10 bases in the middle. Germline values: CDR1 MDHEN, CDR2 SYDVKM. This CDR3 contains 13 residues. Here the CDR3 DNA reads TGTGCCAGCAGACTCTCCCCAAACACTGAAGCTTTCTTT. Residues: CASRLSPNTEAFF.

The chain employs TRBV5-1 and TRBJ2-5; 8 positions match TRBD1. V was pared by 4 bases and J by 3 bases, with 5 bases of the junction left unmatched. The CDR3 is 14 residues long. Germline V lookup: CDR1 SGHRS, CDR2 YFSETQ. Here the CDR3 DNA reads TGCGCCAGCAGCACAATGACAGGGGAAGAGACCCAGTACTTC. Amino acids: CASSTMTGEETQYF. Together with reference TRBV5-1 and TRBJ2-5, the CDR3 gives the full variable domain: KAGVTQTPRYLIKTRGQQVTLSCSPISGHRSVSWYQQTPGQGLQFLFEYFSETQRNKGNFPGRFSGRQFSNSRSEMNVSTLELGDSALYLCASSTMTGEETQYFGPGTRLLVL.

The CDR3 loop reads CASSYGLANTGELFF. The CDR3 DNA reads as TGTGCCAGCAGTTACGGTCTAGCGAACACCGGGGAGCTGTTTTTT. This sequence joins TRBV6-5 and TRBJ2-2; the D is unclear. Germline loops: CDR1 MNHEY, CDR2 SVGAGI. Deletions cut 2 bases from V and 0 bases from J, with 7 bases between. The CDR3 has 15 residues.

The J gene is TRBJ2-5, the V gene TRBV7-9, with D tentatively TRBD1 or TRBD2 (6 bases each). The V end was cut by 1 base, the J end by 4 bases, with 16 bases between. The CDR3 is made up of 16 amino acids. Germline CDR1 is SEHNR and CDR2 is FQNEAQ (reference sequence). The CDR3 DNA reads TGTGCCAGCAGCTTAGTCCCCGGGGGCTGGGGAGAGACCCAGTACTTC. Its protein product is CASSLVPGGWGETQYF.